The 16 T cell receptor beta chains below all came from one sample that was sequenced in a study of shared clonotypes between healthy human individuals. The data were produced by immunoSEQ multiplex PCR, yet TCRdb's version contains in-frame clones alone and is incomplete. Of approximately 2,300,000 clones listed, around 93% are singletons. The sample comprised naive CD4+ T cells from PBMCs. Described subset: CD45RA+ positively selected. Receptor source: a man between 18 and 29 years old in good health. Some clones in this sample may be carry-over from other donors' samples.

The chain recombines TRBV7-8 with TRBJ1-1, with 12 positions matching TRBD1. Germline trimming cut 5 bases from V and 4 bases from J; bases unmatched to any gene: 8. Per the germline V gene, CDR1 is SGHVS and CDR2 is FQNEAQ. The CDR3 length is 16 residues. The CDR3 protein is CASSLVGQGAGTEAFF. CDR3 DNA sequence: TGTGCCAGCAGCCTAGTGGGACAGGGGGCGGGCACTGAAGCTTTCTTT.

This clone was detected only a few times. The V gene is TRBV19, the J gene TRBJ2-2, with TRBD1 matching over 7 bases. The germline V gene encodes CDR1 LNHDA and CDR2 SQIVND (reference sequence). J gave up 0 bases and V 5 bases, and 6 bases lay outside the gene matches. The CDR3 is 16 residues long. The CDR3 spells CASSGGQATNTGELFF. CDR3 DNA sequence: TGTGCCAGTAGTGGCGGACAGGCGACGAACACCGGGGAGCTGTTTTTT. The variable domain in full, completed from reference TRBV19 and TRBJ2-2, reads DGGITQSPKYLFRKEGQNVTLSCEQNLNHDAMYWYRQDPGQGLRLIYYSQIVNDFQKGDIAEGYSVSREKKESFPLTVTSAQKNPTAFYLCASSGGQATNTGELFFGEGSRLTVL.

The gene calls are TRBV28 and TRBJ2-7; 11 nucleotides agree with TRBD2. This CDR3 comprises 15 residues. Germline V lookup: CDR1 MDHEN, CDR2 SYDVKM. Trimming at V came to 4 bases and at J to 4 bases, leaving 6 bases not matched to a gene. DNA for the CDR3: TGTGCCAGCAGTTCCGGGACTAGCGGATATTACGAGCAGTACTTC. Amino acid sequence: CASSSGTSGYYEQYF.

The chain employs TRBV9 and TRBJ1-5, with D perhaps TRBD1 (5 bases). Trimming left V 4 bases short and J 4 bases short, with 12 bases between. This CDR3 spans 14 amino acids. Germline assignment: CDR1 SGDLS and CDR2 YYNGEE. The CDR3 DNA reads as TGTGCCAGCAGCCTCGACAGCACGAATCAGCCCCAGCATTTT. Amino acids: CASSLDSTNQPQHF.

Notes on this clone: At the DNA level, this CDR3 is encoded by other sequences in the same sample as well. This chain uses TRBV7-2 with TRBJ1-5, with D perhaps TRBD1 (5 bases). Per the germline V gene, CDR1 is SGHTA and CDR2 is FQGNSA. The CDR3 spans 14 residues. Trimming removed 0 bases from V and 4 bases from J, with 7 bases in between. CDR3 in DNA: TGTGCCAGCAGCTTAGCGGCAGGGAATCAGCCCCAGCATTTT. Protein product: CASSLAAGNQPQHF.

The chain joins TRBV28 to TRBJ2-5, with 7 bases aligning to TRBD1. The germline CDR1 and CDR2 sequences are MDHEN and SYDVKM. V lost 3 bases, J lost 5 bases, and 9 bases stayed unmatched. This CDR3 is 15 amino acids long. The CDR3 DNA sequence: TGTGCCAGCAGTTTTAATGGACAGGTGCGGGAGACCCAGTACTTC. It specifies CASSFNGQVRETQYF.

The chain recombines TRBV28 with TRBJ2-4, with D unresolved. V lost 3 bases and J lost 0, with 9 bases in between. The CDR3 is 15 residues long. Germline V gene sequence: CDR1 MDHEN, CDR2 SYDVKM. This CDR3 is CASSLYGSAKNIQYF. The CDR3, as DNA: TGTGCCAGCAGTTTGTACGGGTCAGCCAAAAACATTCAGTACTTC.

The gene calls are TRBV27 and TRBJ2-7, with D perhaps being TRBD1 or TRBD2 (6 bases each). Germline V lookup: CDR1 MNHEY, CDR2 SMNVEV (reference sequence). V lost 1 base to trimming and J lost 5 bases, with 12 bases between them. This CDR3 contains 14 residues. Written as DNA, the CDR3 is TGTGCCAGCAGTTTATGGGGGGCTCGGAACGAGCAGTACTTC. Protein product: CASSLWGARNEQYF.

The chain is built from TRBV28 and TRBJ2-1, with 10 bases that match TRBD2. The CDR3 has 16 amino acids. V dropped 4 bases and J dropped 3; count of bases not matched to a gene: 6. Germline CDR1 reads MDHEN; CDR2 reads SYDVKM. CDR3 region: CASSSIAGGNYNEQFF. Here the CDR3 DNA reads TGTGCCAGCAGTTCTATAGCGGGAGGAAACTACAATGAGCAGTTCTTC.

The chain carries TRBV28 and TRBJ2-1; 12 bases are a match to TRBD1. The ends lost 5 bases at V and 6 bases at J; junction bases unmatched: 11. The germline gives CDR1 MDHEN, CDR2 SYDVKM. CDR3 length: 17 residues. The CDR3: CASSPMSGTGGFNEQFF. As DNA, the CDR3 is TGTGCCAGCAGTCCGATGTCCGGGACAGGGGGCTTCAATGAGCAGTTCTTC.

V is TRBV29-1 and J is TRBJ1-1; perhaps TRBD1 as D (5 bases). Trimming cost V 7 bases and J 0 bases, with 12 bases left between them. This CDR3 has 13 amino acids. Germline values: CDR1 SQVTM, CDR2 ANQGSEA. The CDR3 DNA sequence: TGCAGCGCCATGGGACTCCTGAACACTGAAGCTTTCTTT. Translating it yields CSAMGLLNTEAFF.

J is TRBJ2-5 and V is TRBV5-1, with a weak D call TRBD2 (7 bases). There are 15 residues in the CDR3. V lost 1 base, J lost 1 base, and 11 bases lay in between. In germline, CDR1 is SGHRS, CDR2 YFSETQ. The CDR3 region is CASSLRGGPQETQYF. CDR3 DNA sequence: TGCGCCAGCAGCTTGAGGGGGGGCCCCCAAGAGACCCAGTACTTC.

The V call is TRBV6-5, the J call TRBJ1-1; the D gene is possibly TRBD1 (6 bases). This CDR3 is built from 15 residues. Germline CDR1 and CDR2: MNHEY and SVGAGI. Trimming stripped 7 bases from V and 0 bases from J, with 15 bases between. Written as DNA, the CDR3 is TGTGCCAGCAAGAAACCTGGACAGCTGAACACTGAAGCTTTCTTT. Protein: CASKKPGQLNTEAFF.

The chain joins TRBV11-2 to TRBJ2-3; D call uncertain. The CDR3 spans 14 residues. Between the trimmed V and J ends, which lost 4 bases and 9 bases, there was a span of 17 bases. Looked up from germline, CDR1 is SGHAT and CDR2 is FQNNGV. The CDR3, as DNA: TGTGCCAGCAGCTCCAGTGACCGTTCGAAGACGCAGTATTTT. Translation: CASSSSDRSKTQYF.

This chain connects TRBV5-1 to TRBJ2-2; a possible D gene is TRBD1 (6 bases). CDR3 length: 14 residues. Looked up from germline, CDR1 is SGHRS and CDR2 is YFSETQ. The V gene lost 4 bases and the J gene lost 5 bases, with 12 bases spanning the gap. Here the CDR3 reads CASSPDRPTGELFF. The DNA for the CDR3 is TGCGCCAGCAGCCCCGACAGGCCGACCGGGGAGCTGTTTTTT.

The gene calls are TRBV18 and TRBJ2-2, with D hard to call. Germline V gives CDR1 KGHSH, CDR2 LQKENI. V was clipped by 4 bases and J by 4 bases, with 10 bases between them. The CDR3 is 14 residues long. The CDR3 sequence is CASSLDSSTGELFF. The CDR3, as DNA: TGTGCCAGCTCACTAGATTCCTCCACCGGGGAGCTGTTTTTT.